Listed here is a single T cell receptor beta chain. Its antigen is not identified. A far larger clone is just one base off, so this is likely a read error. Expressed TCRB transcripts were sequenced because the isolated RNA had all been reverse transcribed beforehand. Method: immunoSEQ multiplex PCR; TCRdb's copy keeps in-frame clones and lacks some. The sample lists over 100,000 clones, approximately 16% occurring once. Germline V gene sequence: CDR1 SNHLY, CDR2 FYNNEI. This CDR3 has 13 residues. This sample was included in a study of beta chain features in type 1 diabetes. Whole-study findings and limits: Shorter TCRB CDR3s, moderately but significantly so, marked every one of the four CD4+ subsets in Type 1 diabetes patients. Fewer insertions but more deletions were seen at VDJ junctions in type 1 diabetes patients.

This TCR derives from a man aged 30-40 years with type 1 diabetes. The chain joins TRBV2 to TRBJ2-2, with D maybe TRBD1 (6 bases). The sample comprised central memory CD4+ T cells from blood. The DNA of the CDR3 is TGTGCCAGCAGGCAGGGGAACACCGGGGAGCTGGTTTTT. Translation: CASRQGNTGELVF.